This T cell receptor beta chain is drawn from a study of shared clonotypes between healthy human individuals. Whole-study findings and limits: The donor pool, a small one, limited the genetic and exposure-history diversity represented.

The germline V gene has CDR1 MGHDK and CDR2 SYGVNS. V was shortened by 4 bases and J by 7 bases, with 4 bases between the two germline ends. This CDR3 comprises 11 residues. CD8 memory merged CD45RO+ with CCR7-negative CD45RA+ TemRA cells. The deep-level immunoSEQ assay was used. Clones were read by immunoSEQ multiplex PCR, and TCRdb kept only the in-frame ones, dropping some. The sample lists about 380,000 clones, about 96% occurring once. In regard to this clone: Its antigen is not identified.

Specimen: memory CD8+ T cells sorted from blood. The subset denotes: CD45RO+ cells pooled with CCR7-negative TemRA cells. V usage is TRBV25-1 and J usage is TRBJ2-2; no firm D call. This sequence originates from a man aged 25-45 years in good health. CDR3 in amino acids: CASSGGGELFF. CDR3 DNA sequence: TGTGCCAGCAGTGGTGGCGGGGAGCTGTTTTTT.